One and the same sample provided the 9 T cell receptor beta chains below, sequenced in a study of blood T cells in healthy people across ages. Alongside a J-beta primer mix, a sample-barcoded 5' primer served in a second PCR lasting roughly 6 to 11 cycles. TCRdb reprocessed the 5' RACE reads with MiXCR, giving one entry per CDR3 protein. The table shows roughly 1 million distinct CDR3 sequences, with approximately 26% occurring only once. These data were also reused for a study on T cells of mothers and their children.

The sample consisted of blood. The origin of the receptors is a girl aged 2 to 10 in good health.

The chain has TRBV3-1 and TRBJ2-7; no definite D call. CDR1 is LGHDT, CDR2 YNNKEL, per germline (reference sequence). Trimming cost V 0 bases and J 2 bases, with 11 bases left between them. The CDR3 length is 15 residues. CDR3 coding DNA: TGTGCCAGCAGCCAAGACAGGAGAGGCCCCTACGAGCAGTACTTC. Translation gives CASSQDRRGPYEQYF.

The gene calls are TRBV11-2 and TRBJ1-2; 8 positions match TRBD1. Trimming took 5 bases from V and 8 from J; bases not matched to a gene: 13. Germline V lookup: CDR1 SGHAT, CDR2 FQNNGV. This CDR3 has 15 amino acids. CDR3 bases: TGTGCCAGCAGCATTACCAGGGGGCGGCGGAGCGGCTACACCTTC. Its protein product is CASSITRGRRSGYTF.

The V and J genes are TRBV20-1 and TRBJ1-5, with D unresolved. V was pared by 0 bases and J by 8 bases, with 11 bases between. This CDR3 contains 13 residues. CDR1 is DFQATT, CDR2 SNEGSKA, per germline (reference sequence). The CDR3 loop is CSARDLTIKPQHF. CDR3 DNA sequence: TGCAGTGCTAGAGATCTGACGATCAAGCCCCAGCATTTT.

The J gene is TRBJ1-1, the V gene TRBV7-9, with D uncertain. Per the germline V gene, CDR1 is SEHNR and CDR2 is FQNEAQ (reference sequence). V was clipped by 3 bases and J by 0 bases, with 8 bases between them. This CDR3 is built from 14 residues. Here the CDR3 reads CASSFLSLNTEAFF. The CDR3 coding sequence is TGTGCCAGCAGCTTTTTAAGTTTGAACACTGAAGCTTTCTTT.

This clonotype turned up a few times. The rearrangement uses TRBV28 and TRBJ1-1; 9 positions match TRBD1. V was pared by 6 bases and J by 5 bases, with 10 bases of the junction left unmatched. Germline V gene data show CDR1 as MDHEN and CDR2 as SYDVKM. The CDR3 spans 15 residues. The CDR3 here is CASSNLNDRGTEAFF. DNA of the CDR3: TGTGCCAGCAGCAACCTCAACGACAGGGGGACTGAAGCTTTCTTT.

CDR3 bases: TGTGCCAGCAGCCCGCCGGGAGCCCTAAATCAGCCCCAGCATTTT. It codes for CASSPPGALNQPQHF. The chain recombines TRBV6-1 with TRBJ1-5; D unclear. The CDR3 has 15 amino acids. V was trimmed by 6 bases and J by 4 bases, leaving 16 bases between them. Germline CDR1 and CDR2: MNHNS and SASEGT.

This clonotype was counted at least ten times. The gene calls are TRBV7-2 and TRBJ2-7, with 7 bases fitting TRBD1. The V gene end was trimmed by 6 bases and the J gene end by 3 bases; junction bases not matched to a gene: 5. This CDR3 has 13 residues. CDR1 is SGHTA, CDR2 FQGNSA, per germline. CDR3 in amino acids: CASRPSGGYEQYF. CDR3 sequence (DNA): TGTGCCAGCAGGCCTTCAGGGGGCTACGAGCAGTACTTC.

This clonotype was detected only a few times. This CDR3 reads CASSWDPELEQFF. In DNA, the CDR3 is TGTGCCAGCAGCTGGGACCCTGAATTGGAGCAGTTCTTC. The chain links TRBV7-9 to TRBJ2-5, with D perhaps given as TRBD1 or TRBD2 (5 bases each). The assigned J gene may be wrong: the sequence end matches TRBJ2-1 better. Germline CDR1 reads SEHNR; CDR2 reads FQNEAQ (reference sequence). The CDR3 spans 13 residues.

This CDR3 is CASSFTGPSSGNTIYF. The CDR3 nucleotides read TGCGCCAGCAGCTTTACAGGGCCAAGCTCTGGAAACACCATATATTTT. The chain couples TRBV5-1 to TRBJ1-3, with TRBD1 as a possible D gene (6 bases). The CDR3 is made up of 16 amino acids. Germline V gene data show CDR1 as SGHRS and CDR2 as YFSETQ. V gave up 2 bases and J gave up 0 bases, with 12 bases separating them.